This entry lists 6 T cell receptor beta chains sequenced from one sample in a study of T-cell reconstitution after alpha-beta-depleted transplantation in children. Library preparation (for TCRbeta) was performed with unique molecular identifiers. TCRdb called the PCR reads again in MiXCR, with one record for every CDR3 protein. The sample includes fewer than 400,000 distinct CDR3 sequences, 20% to 30% of them seen just once. The material sequenced was PBMCs, mostly from graft donor cells, taken 180 days after TCRalphabeta/CD19-depleted stem cell transplant. Receptors originate from a male patient between 10 and 17 years old who had a stem cell transplant for acute lymphoblastic leukemia, so the T cells may come from the graft donor.

This clonotype has only one observation. J is TRBJ2-1 and V is TRBV24-1, with D uncertain. Germline CDR1 is KGHDR and CDR2 is SFDVKD. The V and J ends lost 4 bases and 0 bases respectively, with 6 bases between them. The length of the CDR3 is 14 residues. The CDR3 DNA sequence: TGTGCCACCAGTGACTTCGGCTCCTACAATGAGCAGTTCTTC. Translating it yields CATSDFGSYNEQFF.

The gene calls are TRBV27 and TRBJ1-5, with 8 bases identical to TRBD1. The CDR3 has 13 amino acids. CDR1 is MNHEY, CDR2 SMNVEV, per germline (reference sequence). V lost 5 bases to trimming and J lost 7 bases; unmatched junction nucleotides: 4. Written as DNA, the CDR3 is TGTGCCAGCAGTCCCCCAGGGGGCCAGCCCCAGCATTTT. Amino acid sequence: CASSPPGGQPQHF.

This clonotype was picked up a small number of times. This chain connects TRBV4-1 to TRBJ2-7; D unresolved. The V gene lost 1 base and the J gene lost 5 bases, with 6 bases spanning the gap. The germline CDR1 and CDR2 sequences are MGHRA and YSYEKL. The CDR3 has 12 amino acids. CDR3 DNA sequence: TGCGCCAGCAGCCAAGGGATCAACGAGCAGTACTTC. Amino acid sequence: CASSQGINEQYF.

This clonotype appeared a few times. This chain connects TRBV24-1 to TRBJ2-7; D may be TRBD1 (6 bases). V was pared by 4 bases and J by 1 base, with 10 bases between. CDR3 size: 14 residues. Germline loops: CDR1 KGHDR, CDR2 SFDVKD. The CDR3 region is CATSDPGQSYEQYF. Here the CDR3 DNA reads TGTGCCACCAGTGACCCAGGACAGTCCTACGAGCAGTACTTC.

In its sample, this clonotype was seen a few times. The V call is TRBV5-5, the J call TRBJ2-2; D is undetermined. Germline V gene sequence: CDR1 SGHKS, CDR2 YYEKEE (reference sequence). The length of the CDR3 is 16 residues. V lost 2 bases to trimming and J lost 0 bases, with 11 bases between them. CDR3 nucleotide sequence: TGTGCCAGCAGCTTAGGAAATGGACCGAACACCGGGGAGCTGTTTTTT. Translating it yields CASSLGNGPNTGELFF.

The chain is built from TRBV2 and TRBJ1-1; D uncertain. Germline values: CDR1 SNHLY, CDR2 FYNNEI. Trimming took off 6 bases at V and 4 bases at J, with 9 bases between the two ends. This CDR3 region has 12 residues. As DNA, the CDR3 is TGTGCCAGCAGGCCTGAGAGCACTGAAGCTTTCTTT. It translates to CASRPESTEAFF.